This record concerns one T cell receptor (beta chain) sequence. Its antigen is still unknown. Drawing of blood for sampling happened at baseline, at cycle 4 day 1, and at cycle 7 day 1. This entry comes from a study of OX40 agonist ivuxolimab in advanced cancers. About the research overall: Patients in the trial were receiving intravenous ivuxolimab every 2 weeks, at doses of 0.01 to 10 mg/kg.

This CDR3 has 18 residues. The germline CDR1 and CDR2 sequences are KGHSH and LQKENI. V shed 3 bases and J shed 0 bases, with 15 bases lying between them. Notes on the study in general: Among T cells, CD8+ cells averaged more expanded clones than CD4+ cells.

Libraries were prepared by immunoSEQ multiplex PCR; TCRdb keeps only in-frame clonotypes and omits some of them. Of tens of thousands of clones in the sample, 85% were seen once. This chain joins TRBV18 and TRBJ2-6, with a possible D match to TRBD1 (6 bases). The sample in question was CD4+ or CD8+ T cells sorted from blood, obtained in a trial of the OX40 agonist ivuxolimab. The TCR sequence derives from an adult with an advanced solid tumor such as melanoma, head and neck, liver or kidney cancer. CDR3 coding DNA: TGTGCCAGCTCACCGGACAGCCTCGGAAACTCTGGGGCCAACGTCCTGACTTTC. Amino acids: CASSPDSLGNSGANVLTF.